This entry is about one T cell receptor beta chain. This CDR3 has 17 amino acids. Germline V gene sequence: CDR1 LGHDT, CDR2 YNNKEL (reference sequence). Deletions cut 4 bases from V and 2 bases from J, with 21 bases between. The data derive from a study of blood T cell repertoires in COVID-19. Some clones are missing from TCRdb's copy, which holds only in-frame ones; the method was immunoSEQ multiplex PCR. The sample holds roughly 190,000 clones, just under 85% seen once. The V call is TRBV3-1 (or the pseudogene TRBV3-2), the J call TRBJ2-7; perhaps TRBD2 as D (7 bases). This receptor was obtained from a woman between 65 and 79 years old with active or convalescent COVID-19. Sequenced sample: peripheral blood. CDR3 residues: CASSRGAMAGAPYEQYF. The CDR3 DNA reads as TGTGCCAGCAGCCGGGGGGCCATGGCGGGGGCCCCCTACGAGCAGTACTTC.